These T cell receptor beta chains were read from a single sample in a study of T cells expressing NK-cell markers. Following a re-call of the 5' RACE reads, TCRdb has one entry per CDR3 protein and lacks DNA. This listing includes a few hundred thousand distinct CDR3 sequences. Sequencing used blood T cells: a sorted CD56 or NKG2C T cell subset, CD4+ or CD8+ T cells, or bulk PBMC T cells (not recorded which). These receptors were taken from a man aged 18 to 69 in good health. Each CDR3 is given with its conserved first and last residue. Each record gives: J gene, CDR3 length, V gene, CDR3 protein.

j_call: TRBJ2-7; cdr3_length: 13; v_call: TRBV5-6; cdr3_aa: CASSFNTLHEQYF
j_call: TRBJ2-6; cdr3_length: 18; v_call: TRBV20-1; cdr3_aa: CSARDLAGGSSGANVLTF
j_call: TRBJ1-1; cdr3_length: 14; v_call: TRBV6-1; cdr3_aa: CASSPTRDRLEAFF
j_call: TRBJ2-7; cdr3_length: 13; v_call: TRBV7-2; cdr3_aa: CASSWTLTYEQYF
j_call: TRBJ2-1; cdr3_length: 15; v_call: TRBV6-4; cdr3_aa: CASRRTSGGAIEQFF
j_call: TRBJ2-3; cdr3_length: 12; v_call: TRBV20-1; cdr3_aa: CSARPSTDTQYF
j_call: TRBJ2-5; cdr3_length: 13; v_call: TRBV12-5; cdr3_aa: CASGLTGAVTQYF
j_call: TRBJ1-2; cdr3_length: 12; v_call: TRBV12-3/TRBV12-4; cdr3_aa: CASSFFQYGYTF
j_call: TRBJ1-5; cdr3_length: 14; v_call: TRBV12-3/TRBV12-4; cdr3_aa: CASSPDRDDQPQHF
j_call: TRBJ1-5; cdr3_length: 15; v_call: TRBV27; cdr3_aa: CASSPPRDPHQPQHF
j_call: TRBJ1-1; cdr3_length: 14; v_call: TRBV20-1; cdr3_aa: CSASPGAGGAEAFF
j_call: TRBJ1-2; cdr3_length: 15; v_call: TRBV15; cdr3_aa: CATSSRRGGKDGYTF
j_call: TRBJ1-1; cdr3_length: 15; v_call: TRBV6-5; cdr3_aa: CASSYSPDGNTEAFF
j_call: TRBJ2-1; cdr3_length: 17; v_call: TRBV7-2; cdr3_aa: CASSSTWSGLVYNEQFF
j_call: TRBJ1-5; cdr3_length: 14; v_call: TRBV15; cdr3_aa: CATSLTASNQPQHF
j_call: TRBJ2-3; cdr3_length: 15; v_call: TRBV11-1; cdr3_aa: CASSLGRTRTDTQYF
j_call: TRBJ2-1; cdr3_length: 16; v_call: TRBV24-1; cdr3_aa: CATSDPTRGTYNEQFF
j_call: TRBJ1-2; cdr3_length: 14; v_call: TRBV27; cdr3_aa: CASKYQGTNYGYTF
j_call: TRBJ1-6; cdr3_length: 13; v_call: TRBV25-1; cdr3_aa: CASTPLGGEPLHF
j_call: TRBJ2-4; cdr3_length: 19; v_call: TRBV6-1; cdr3_aa: CASSEEGTDIWGAKNIQYF
j_call: TRBJ2-7; cdr3_length: 14; v_call: TRBV12-3/TRBV12-4; cdr3_aa: CASSLRGVSYEQYF
j_call: TRBJ2-1; cdr3_length: 16; v_call: TRBV6-2/TRBV6-3; cdr3_aa: CASSLQGGGPYNEQFF
j_call: TRBJ1-1; cdr3_length: 12; v_call: TRBV10-3; cdr3_aa: CAISERGSEAFF
j_call: TRBJ1-2; cdr3_length: 15; v_call: TRBV6-1; cdr3_aa: CASSPPGRPGNGYTF
j_call: TRBJ2-1; cdr3_length: 20; v_call: TRBV11-1; cdr3_aa: CASSLLITRYPLQGRDEQFF
j_call: TRBJ2-4; cdr3_length: 13; v_call: TRBV6-6; cdr3_aa: CAISQGTKNIQYF
j_call: TRBJ2-1; cdr3_length: 16; v_call: TRBV9; cdr3_aa: CASSVEGDYLYNEQFF
j_call: TRBJ1-1; cdr3_length: 14; v_call: TRBV7-3; cdr3_aa: CASSLTPGVGEAFF
j_call: TRBJ2-7; cdr3_length: 15; v_call: TRBV20-1; cdr3_aa: CSARDLAVPVYEQYF
j_call: TRBJ2-7; cdr3_length: 15; v_call: TRBV5-1; cdr3_aa: CASSLNPFDRYEQYF
j_call: TRBJ1-2; cdr3_length: 13; v_call: TRBV14; cdr3_aa: CASGQSANYGYTF
j_call: TRBJ1-5; cdr3_length: 17; v_call: TRBV4-2; cdr3_aa: CASSQETKGRGYQPQHF
j_call: TRBJ2-1; cdr3_length: 20; v_call: TRBV12-5; cdr3_aa: CASGLVLTSGQKNLRGEQFF
j_call: TRBJ2-3; cdr3_length: 16; v_call: TRBV6-4; cdr3_aa: CASSEFSGGPADTQYF
j_call: TRBJ1-2; cdr3_length: 14; v_call: TRBV6-1; cdr3_aa: CASSVVGRDYGYTF
j_call: TRBJ2-3; cdr3_length: 16; v_call: TRBV5-1; cdr3_aa: CASSSYSGSNTDTQYF
j_call: TRBJ2-7; cdr3_length: 14; v_call: TRBV6-5; cdr3_aa: CASSYISVSYEQYF
j_call: TRBJ1-5; cdr3_length: 14; v_call: TRBV7-8; cdr3_aa: CASSLAGPRQPQHF
j_call: TRBJ2-7; cdr3_length: 16; v_call: TRBV6-1; cdr3_aa: CASSDQLAGGFHEQYF
j_call: TRBJ2-7; cdr3_length: 15; v_call: TRBV6-1; cdr3_aa: CASIYTGGLSYEQYF
j_call: TRBJ2-7; cdr3_length: 20; v_call: TRBV14; cdr3_aa: CASSTPGDRLSFNSKNEQYF
j_call: TRBJ2-6; cdr3_length: 17; v_call: TRBV7-9; cdr3_aa: CASSLVAMTSGANVLTF
j_call: TRBJ2-3; cdr3_length: 17; v_call: TRBV3-1; cdr3_aa: CASSQGLAGRLGDTQYF
j_call: TRBJ2-1; cdr3_length: 14; v_call: TRBV14; cdr3_aa: CASSQRGVAGEQFF
j_call: TRBJ1-1; cdr3_length: 15; v_call: TRBV7-8; cdr3_aa: CASSLAGNLNTEAFF
j_call: TRBJ2-5; cdr3_length: 16; v_call: TRBV4-2; cdr3_aa: CASSLGTSGGVETQYF
j_call: TRBJ2-3; cdr3_length: 14; v_call: TRBV6-5; cdr3_aa: CASSSRDSTDTQYF
j_call: TRBJ2-3; cdr3_length: 16; v_call: TRBV7-6; cdr3_aa: CASSGPGLAGSDTQYF
j_call: TRBJ2-3; cdr3_length: 21; v_call: TRBV18; cdr3_aa: CASSPSSQVWGADVRLDTQYF
j_call: TRBJ2-2; cdr3_length: 17; v_call: TRBV4-1; cdr3_aa: CASSPKSSGVNTGELFF
j_call: TRBJ1-1; cdr3_length: 13; v_call: TRBV7-2; cdr3_aa: CASSSPQIREAFF
j_call: TRBJ2-3; cdr3_length: 13; v_call: TRBV6-1; cdr3_aa: CASRGLSTDTQYF
j_call: TRBJ2-2; cdr3_length: 16; v_call: TRBV5-6; cdr3_aa: CASSKWGQANTGELFF
j_call: TRBJ2-5; cdr3_length: 18; v_call: TRBV4-2; cdr3_aa: CASSQGTSGGQIRETQYF
j_call: TRBJ2-1; cdr3_length: 15; v_call: TRBV20-1; cdr3_aa: CSAKVPGLADFEQFF
j_call: TRBJ2-4; cdr3_length: 19; v_call: TRBV11-2; cdr3_aa: CASSPPDSTRGLAKNIQYF
j_call: TRBJ1-2; cdr3_length: 14; v_call: TRBV12-3/TRBV12-4; cdr3_aa: CASSSWQGFAGYTF
j_call: TRBJ2-4; cdr3_length: 12; v_call: TRBV28; cdr3_aa: CASSSSRFSQYF